The 19 T cell receptor beta chains below all came from one sample that was sequenced in a study of T cells in Graves' hyperthyroidism and ophthalmopathy. Researchers took RNA transcripts and amplified the TCR beta CDR3 regions from them. First-round RT-PCR with HTBI primers amplified the TCR CDR3 region. TCRdb re-called the multiplex PCR reads through MiXCR, storing one row per CDR3 protein. The repertoire holds about 610,000 distinct CDR3 sequences, with about 43% as singletons. Sequencing was done on a sample of peripheral blood or thyroid tissue (not recorded which). These receptors all stem from a woman aged 18-29 years with Graves' hyperthyroidism.

This chain joins TRBV2 and TRBJ1-1; TRBD1 is a possible D gene (5 bases). The CDR3 is 14 residues long. V lost 6 bases to trimming and J lost 7 bases, with 18 bases between them. Germline CDR1 reads SNHLY; CDR2 reads FYNNEI. The CDR3 region is CASSAIPGTDEAFF. The CDR3 nucleotides are TGTGCCAGCAGCGCTATCCCAGGGACTGATGAAGCTTTCTTT.

Note on this clonotype: The junction shows a germline mismatch at one end, possibly a read error. This rearrangement joins TRBV7-7 to TRBJ1-2, with no clear D. Germline V lookup: CDR1 SSHAT, CDR2 FNYEAQ (reference sequence). CDR3 length: 14 residues. The CDR3 DNA is TGTGCTAGCAGCTTCTCGGCGGGTGACTATGGCTACACCTTC. It yields the protein CASSFSAGDYGYTF.

This clonotype was seen a handful of times. The CDR3 is CASRLGTSYNEQFF. CDR3 in DNA: TGTGCCAGCAGACTCGGGACCTCCTACAATGAGCAGTTCTTC. This sequence joins TRBV2 and TRBJ2-1, with D possibly being TRBD1 or TRBD2 (5 bases each). Germline-derived CDR1 and CDR2 are SNHLY and FYNNEI. V was shortened by 6 bases and J by 0 bases, with 9 bases between the two germline ends. The CDR3 runs to 14 residues. Complete variable domain (other parts from reference TRBV2 and TRBJ2-1): EPEVTQTPSHQVTQMGQEVILRCVPISNHLYFYWYRQILGQKVEFLVSFYNNEISEKSEIFDDQFSVERPDGSNFTLKIRSTKLEDSAMYFCASRLGTSYNEQFFGPGTRLTVL.

As regards this clonotype: This may arise from a read error, as a much more abundant clone is one base away. The V call is TRBV5-1, the J call TRBJ2-5, with a tentative D call TRBD2 (6 bases). Germline CDR1 SGHRS, CDR2 YFSETQ. V was trimmed by 0 bases and J by 4 bases, leaving 10 bases between them. This CDR3 comprises 14 residues. CDR3 loop: CASSLGLVSETQYF. CDR3 nucleotides: TGCGCCAGCAGCTTGGGACTAGTGTCAGAGACCCAGTACTTC. The full variable domain, in which reference TRBV5-1 and TRBJ2-5 provide the parts outside the CDR3, is KAGVTQTPRYLIKTRGQQVTLSCSPISGHRSVSWYQQTPGQGLQFLFEYFSETQRNKGNFPGRFSGRQFSNSRSEMNVSTLELGDSALYLCASSLGLVSETQYFGPGTRLLVL.

This clonotype was seen ten or more times. The CDR3 DNA is TGTGCCAGCCGGGCGACTACTTTAATCTACGAGCAGTACTTC. Protein product: CASRATTLIYEQYF. The rearrangement links TRBV2 to TRBJ2-7, with a weak D call TRBD2 (5 bases). CDR1 and CDR2 (germline): SNHLY, FYNNEI. This CDR3 has 14 amino acids. V was clipped by 8 bases and J by 3 bases, with 17 bases between them.

This clonotype was picked up many times. This chain uses TRBV19 with TRBJ2-7; TRBD2 matches at 7 bases. V lost 5 bases and J lost 4; bases outside the gene matches: 14. Germline lookup yields CDR1 LNHDA and CDR2 SQIVND (reference sequence). The CDR3 contains 16 residues. The CDR3 bases are TGTGCCAGTAGTCGGGAGGATGGGGCTGCATCGTACGAGCAGTACTTC. Its translation: CASSREDGAASYEQYF.

This clonotype was detected many times. The V call is TRBV12-3 or TRBV12-4, the J call TRBJ1-2; a possible D gene is TRBD1 (5 bases). The germline V and J ends were trimmed by 6 bases and 4 bases, with 12 bases remaining between them. CDR3 size: 13 residues. The CDR3 sequence: CASRGDGPYGYTF. In nucleotides, the CDR3 is TGTGCCAGCAGGGGGGACGGTCCCTATGGCTACACCTTC.

About this clonotype: As the CDR3 is not closed by the conserved phenylalanine or tryptophan, this likely results from a read error. It is unclear where the CDR3 begins or ends on the DNA, so no DNA is shown, and the CDR3 is as TCRdb lists it. The CDR3: CASSFRPQ. The gene calls are TRBV7-9 and TRBJ1-1. The CDR3 has 8 residues if both end residues are counted. In germline, CDR1 is SEHNR, CDR2 FQNEAQ (reference sequence).

The chain employs TRBV29-1 and TRBJ2-5; D ambiguous. The CDR3 has 13 residues. CDR1 is SQVTM, CDR2 ANQGSEA, per germline. The V end was cut by 6 bases, the J end by 5 bases, with 16 bases between. The DNA for the CDR3 is TGCAGCGTAAATGAGTCGGGTTCTGAGACCCAGTACTTC. Its translation: CSVNESGSETQYF.

This clonotype was seen many times. This chain uses TRBV2 with TRBJ1-5; D remains ambiguous. Germline loops: CDR1 SNHLY, CDR2 FYNNEI. With 6 bases removed from V and 2 bases from J, the gap between germline ends came to 11 bases. The CDR3 consists of 14 residues. CDR3 nucleotides: TGTGCCAGCAGCGCCTGGGTACGCAATCAGCCCCAGCATTTT. Translated, it gives CASSAWVRNQPQHF. Drawing the rest from reference TRBV2 and TRBJ1-5, the complete variable domain is EPEVTQTPSHQVTQMGQEVILRCVPISNHLYFYWYRQILGQKVEFLVSFYNNEISEKSEIFDDQFSVERPDGSNFTLKIRSTKLEDSAMYFCASSAWVRNQPQHFGDGTRLSIL.

This clonotype was counted at least ten times. V gene TRBV3-1 combines with J gene TRBJ1-2; 10 positions agree with TRBD1. Losses at the gene ends were 4 bases for V and 4 bases for J; bases not matched to a gene: 6. The germline V gene encodes CDR1 LGHDT and CDR2 YNNKEL (reference sequence). CDR3 length equals 15 residues. CDR3 DNA: TGTGCCAGCAGCCTCGACAGGGGGCGTTTCTATGGCTACACCTTC. As protein: CASSLDRGRFYGYTF.

This clonotype was counted ten times or more. J is TRBJ1-5 and V is TRBV2; D is possibly TRBD1 (6 bases). Germline assignment: CDR1 SNHLY and CDR2 FYNNEI. The CDR3 spans 15 residues. Trimming took 6 bases from V and 5 from J, leaving 17 bases between them. CDR3 amino acids: CASSPLGPGDQPQHF. CDR3 DNA: TGTGCCAGCAGCCCCCTTGGCCCAGGGGATCAGCCCCAGCATTTT.

About this clonotype: This could be a read error, since a much larger clone is one nucleotide away. The chain is built from TRBV4-3 and TRBJ1-2; TRBD1 agrees at 10 bases. CDR3 size: 16 residues. The germline gives CDR1 LGHNA, CDR2 YSLEER. CDR3 protein: CASSPRTGGANYGHTF. The CDR3 nucleotides are TGCGCCAGCAGCCCCCGGACAGGGGGAGCTAACTATGGCCACACCTTC.

This clonotype was seen ten or more times. The CDR3 reads CATSDPQTGELFF. The CDR3 DNA sequence: TGTGCCACCAGTGATCCGCAAACCGGGGAGCTGTTTTTT. The chain recombines TRBV24-1 with TRBJ2-2; D is unclear. Germline V CDR1 and CDR2: KGHDR, SFDVKD. The germline V and J ends were trimmed by 3 bases and 5 bases, with 6 bases remaining between them. CDR3 size: 13 residues.

A single count supports this clonotype. This chain uses TRBV2 with TRBJ2-7; 7 positions match TRBD2. The CDR3 extends over 15 amino acids. The germline CDR1 and CDR2 sequences are SNHLY and FYNNEI. Trimming removed 4 bases from V and 3 bases from J; junction bases left unmatched: 9. DNA of the CDR3: TGTGCCAGCAGTGGATCTAGCGGCTACGACTACGAGCAGTACTTC. Translating it yields CASSGSSGYDYEQYF. The complete variable domain, with remaining parts taken from reference TRBV2 and TRBJ2-7, reads EPEVTQTPSHQVTQMGQEVILRCVPISNHLYFYWYRQILGQKVEFLVSFYNNEISEKSEIFDDQFSVERPDGSNFTLKIRSTKLEDSAMYFCASSGSSGYDYEQYFGPGTRLTVT.

V usage is TRBV29-1 and J usage is TRBJ1-2; D gene uncertain. This CDR3 is 11 amino acids long. Between the trimmed V and J ends, which lost 3 bases and 8 bases, there was a span of 10 bases. Germline loops: CDR1 SQVTM, CDR2 ANQGSEA. The CDR3 region is CSVDWTGGYTF. Written as DNA, the CDR3 is TGCAGCGTTGATTGGACGGGAGGCTACACCTTC.

The chain has TRBV7-9 and TRBJ1-1; D remains ambiguous. Trimming shortened V by 8 bases and J by 3 bases, and 4 bases separated the two germline ends. This CDR3 is 10 amino acids long. Per germline, CDR1 SEHNR and CDR2 FQNEAQ (reference sequence). This CDR3 reads CASGYTEAFF. DNA of the CDR3: TGTGCCAGCGGATACACTGAAGCTTTCTTT.

V gene TRBV9 combines with J gene TRBJ2-5; 12 bases are a match to TRBD2. The CDR3 consists of 18 residues. The trim removed 4 bases at V and 5 bases at J, leaving 15 bases unmatched. CDR1 and CDR2 (germline): SGDLS, YYNGEE. CDR3 sequence: CASSPRLAGALRAETQYF. Here the CDR3 DNA reads TGTGCCAGCAGCCCGAGACTAGCGGGAGCACTTCGGGCCGAGACCCAGTACTTC. The full variable domain, completed using reference TRBV9 and TRBJ2-5, is DSGVTQTPKHLITATGQRVTLRCSPRSGDLSVYWYQQSLDQGLQFLIQYYNGEERAKGNILERFSAQQFPDLHSELNLSSLELGDSALYFCASSPRLAGALRAETQYFGPGTRLLVL.

A note on this clonotype: It may be a read error: a sequence one base away is much more abundant. This chain joins TRBV20-1 and TRBJ2-7; 7 positions match TRBD2. CDR1 and CDR2 from the germline V gene are DFQATT and SNEGSKA (reference sequence). This CDR3 comprises 16 residues. The CDR3 nucleotides read TGCAGTGCTAGATCGGGGGGACTAAACCTCCTCTACGGGCAGTACTTC. Encoded protein: CSARSGGLNLLYGQYF.